This T cell receptor (beta chain) emerged from a study of cytomegalovirus exposure and HLA in healthy donors. Study overall: An earlier analysis found some 100 million unique TCR beta sequences from approximately 190 million T cells. Genotyping of roughly 400 donors showed that about 79% belonged to the Caucasian-associated ancestry cluster.

The count of this clone is one. Its target is not known. The J segment lost 0 bases and the V segment lost 6 bases, leaving 4 bases of the junction unmatched. The CDR3 consists of 15 residues. CDR1 and CDR2 (germline): MNHEY, SVGAGI. Primers included in the PCR were 60 Vbeta and 13 Jbeta primers. The authors' processing: There were some 87 million unique TCR beta chains by a later count, and about 12 million of them were shared. Clones were sequenced by immunoSEQ multiplex PCR, and TCRdb holds only the in-frame ones, with some missing. From that table come the V and J calls and clone size; the DNA was used to work out D and trimming. The table shows 100,000 to 150,000 clones, with about 80% occurring only once. Study-level results: It was taken for granted in presence/absence analyses that sequencing depth across donors was roughly uniform.

The chain carries TRBV6-5 and TRBJ2-2; TRBD1 agrees at 7 bases. The specimen sequenced was PBMCs. The receptor comes from a man aged 25-45 years in good health and CMV-seronegative. The CDR3 here is CASRRGQSNTGELFF. CDR3 DNA sequence: TGTGCCAGCAGACGGGGACAGTCGAACACCGGGGAGCTGTTTTTT.